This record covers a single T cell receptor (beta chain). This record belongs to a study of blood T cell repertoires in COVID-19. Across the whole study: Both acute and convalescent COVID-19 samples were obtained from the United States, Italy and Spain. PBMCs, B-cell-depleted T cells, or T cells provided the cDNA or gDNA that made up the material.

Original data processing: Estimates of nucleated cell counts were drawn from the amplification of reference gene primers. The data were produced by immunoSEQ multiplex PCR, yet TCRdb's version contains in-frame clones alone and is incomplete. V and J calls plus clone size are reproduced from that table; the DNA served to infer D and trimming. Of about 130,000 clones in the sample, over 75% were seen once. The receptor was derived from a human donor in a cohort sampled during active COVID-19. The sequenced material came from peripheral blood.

CDR3 bases: TGTGCCAGCAGCTTAGCACAGGGGGTGGACTATGGCTACACCTTC. This translates into CASSLAQGVDYGYTF. The V call is TRBV5-6, the J call TRBJ1-2, with 8 bases identical to TRBD1. This CDR3 region has 15 residues. CDR1 is SGHDT and CDR2 is YYEEEE in the germline V gene. The V segment lost 2 bases and the J segment 3 bases; nucleotides outside the gene matches: 6.